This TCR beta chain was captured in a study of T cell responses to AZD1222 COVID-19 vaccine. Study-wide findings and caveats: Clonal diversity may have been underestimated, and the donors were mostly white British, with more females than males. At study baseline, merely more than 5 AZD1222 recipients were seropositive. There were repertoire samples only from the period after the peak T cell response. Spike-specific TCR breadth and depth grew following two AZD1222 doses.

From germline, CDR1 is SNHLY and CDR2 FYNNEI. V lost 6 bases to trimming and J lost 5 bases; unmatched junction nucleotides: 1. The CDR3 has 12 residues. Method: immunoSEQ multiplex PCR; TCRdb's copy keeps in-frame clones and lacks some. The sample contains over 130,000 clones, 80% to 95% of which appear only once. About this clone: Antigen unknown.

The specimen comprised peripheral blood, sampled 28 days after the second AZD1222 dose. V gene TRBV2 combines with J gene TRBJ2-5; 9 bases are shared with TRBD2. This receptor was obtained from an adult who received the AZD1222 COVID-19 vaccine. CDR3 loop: CASRGLAETQYF. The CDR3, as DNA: TGTGCCAGCAGGGGACTAGCTGAGACCCAGTACTTC. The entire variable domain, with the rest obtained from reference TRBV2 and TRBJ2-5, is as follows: EPEVTQTPSHQVTQMGQEVILRCVPISNHLYFYWYRQILGQKVEFLVSFYNNEISEKSEIFDDQFSVERPDGSNFTLKIRSTKLEDSAMYFCASRGLAETQYFGPGTRLLVL.